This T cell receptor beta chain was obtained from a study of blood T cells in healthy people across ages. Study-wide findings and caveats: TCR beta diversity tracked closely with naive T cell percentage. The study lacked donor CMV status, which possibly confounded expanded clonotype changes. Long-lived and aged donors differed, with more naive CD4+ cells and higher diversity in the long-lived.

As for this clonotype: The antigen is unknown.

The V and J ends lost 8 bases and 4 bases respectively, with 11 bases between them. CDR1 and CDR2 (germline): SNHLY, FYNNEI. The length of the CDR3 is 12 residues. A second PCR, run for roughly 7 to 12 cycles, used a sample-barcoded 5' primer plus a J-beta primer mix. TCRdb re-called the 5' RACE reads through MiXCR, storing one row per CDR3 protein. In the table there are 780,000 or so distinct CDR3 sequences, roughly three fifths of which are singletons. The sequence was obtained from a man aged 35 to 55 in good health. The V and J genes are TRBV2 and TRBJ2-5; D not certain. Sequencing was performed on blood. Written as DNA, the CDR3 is TGTGCCAGCGGTTTCAAGTTAGAGACCCAGTACTTC. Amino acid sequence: CASGFKLETQYF.